This is a list of T cell receptor beta chains from one sample in a study of T cells expressing NK-cell markers. TCRdb reprocessed the 5' RACE reads and stores each CDR3 protein as one record, lacking DNA. This table lists some 450,000 distinct CDR3 sequences. Sequencing was performed on blood T cells: a sorted CD56 or NKG2C T cell subset, CD4+ or CD8+ T cells, or bulk PBMC T cells (not recorded which). The origin of the receptors is a woman between 18 and 70 years old in good health. CDR3s include the opening cysteine and the closing phenylalanine or tryptophan. The order of the fields is CDR3 protein, CDR3 length, J gene, V gene.

CASSEYRGETYEQYF | 15 | TRBJ2-7 | TRBV28
CASSPGLAYTGELFF | 15 | TRBJ2-2 | TRBV3-1
CASTLGRVNTEAFF | 14 | TRBJ1-1 | TRBV12-3/TRBV12-4
CASSQDIGGEYETQYF | 16 | TRBJ2-5 | TRBV4-2
CASSFGLNEQFF | 12 | TRBJ2-1 | TRBV12-3/TRBV12-4
CASRPSLTSGKNTGELFF | 18 | TRBJ2-2 | TRBV11-2
CASSPPPTTYNEQFF | 15 | TRBJ2-1 | TRBV12-3/TRBV12-4
CASSVSGTGGANTGELFF | 18 | TRBJ2-2 | TRBV6-1
CATGTSKVLAALNTGELFF | 19 | TRBJ2-2 | TRBV19
CATSPRQAKNIQYF | 14 | TRBJ2-4 | TRBV27
CSARERDHSYNEQFF | 15 | TRBJ2-1 | TRBV20-1
CASSPRSGIGVEQYF | 15 | TRBJ2-7 | TRBV7-3
CASTNGNTEAFF | 12 | TRBJ1-1 | TRBV7-9
CSARDNGLGTDTQYF | 15 | TRBJ2-3 | TRBV20-1
CATSRPTSGSGGETQYF | 17 | TRBJ2-5 | TRBV15
CASSQRPGQGINQPQHF | 17 | TRBJ1-5 | TRBV28
CASTRDVLPTQYF | 13 | TRBJ2-5 | TRBV12-3/TRBV12-4
CAWSVWGRRTETQYF | 15 | TRBJ2-5 | TRBV30
CATTETNQNTEAFF | 14 | TRBJ1-1 | TRBV6-1
CASSYQGLAGGYNEQFF | 17 | TRBJ2-1 | TRBV7-2
CSARPDRGRKDTQYF | 15 | TRBJ2-3 | TRBV20-1
CASDREGGTEAFF | 13 | TRBJ1-1 | TRBV10-3
CSASPSGPDTQYF | 13 | TRBJ2-3 | TRBV20-1
CASSFGEQPQHF | 12 | TRBJ1-5 | TRBV12-3/TRBV12-4
CSARAGLPGNTIYF | 14 | TRBJ1-3 | TRBV20-1
CASTGVRNQPQHF | 13 | TRBJ1-5 | TRBV12-3/TRBV12-4
CSAPEDGSSYEQYF | 14 | TRBJ2-7 | TRBV20-1
CASSGPGTGVKNTEAFF | 17 | TRBJ1-1 | TRBV6-2/TRBV6-3
CASSPRTGFQETQYF | 15 | TRBJ2-5 | TRBV11-2
CASSQTQGIPYNEQFF | 16 | TRBJ2-1 | TRBV4-1
CASRSWRGVTDTQYF | 15 | TRBJ2-3 | TRBV7-2
CSARERGGPYNEQFF | 15 | TRBJ2-1 | TRBV20-1
CASSQDYGRMEQFF | 14 | TRBJ2-1 | TRBV3-1
CASREPGRDPSYEQYF | 16 | TRBJ2-7 | TRBV11-2
CASSLPSTRHNEQFF | 15 | TRBJ2-1 | TRBV12-3/TRBV12-4
CASSLSPGTSFYNEQFF | 17 | TRBJ2-1 | TRBV7-2
CASSHMGQETQYF | 13 | TRBJ2-5 | TRBV28
CASSQDWGAGGHEQYF | 16 | TRBJ2-7 | TRBV4-2
CAWSRPRFPGELFF | 14 | TRBJ2-2 | TRBV30
CASSYAGGGNTIYF | 14 | TRBJ1-3 | TRBV27
CASYPGPTDTQYF | 13 | TRBJ2-3 | TRBV6-2/TRBV6-3
CASSPPAGGARNSPLHF | 17 | TRBJ1-6 | TRBV11-2
CASSQWGNYGYTF | 13 | TRBJ1-2 | TRBV27
CASSPGAGYTF | 11 | TRBJ1-2 | TRBV18
CASSLGQGRVSSYNSPLHF | 19 | TRBJ1-6 | TRBV5-4
CASSLVLGTYGYTF | 14 | TRBJ1-2 | TRBV7-9
CSALRGEKLFF | 11 | TRBJ1-4 | TRBV20-1
CASSLLGLAVYQETQYF | 17 | TRBJ2-5 | TRBV5-4
CASSLEHIGWDEQFF | 15 | TRBJ2-1 | TRBV5-1
CSVETTSGSEYEQYF | 15 | TRBJ2-7 | TRBV29-1
CASSHGLAGGQETQYF | 16 | TRBJ2-5 | TRBV14
CASSLSGVETQYF | 13 | TRBJ2-5 | TRBV28
CASSVGQGSRSPYNEQFF | 18 | TRBJ2-1 | TRBV9
CSASEGPPNTGELFF | 15 | TRBJ2-2 | TRBV20-1
CSASEAGRLYNEQFF | 15 | TRBJ2-1 | TRBV20-1
CASSLLDGNYGYTF | 14 | TRBJ1-2 | TRBV12-3/TRBV12-4
CASSSRVDEAFF | 12 | TRBJ1-1 | TRBV7-2
CASSPGSGEKLFF | 13 | TRBJ1-4 | TRBV25-1